Listed here are 7 T cell receptor beta chains from one sample, sequenced in a study of cytomegalovirus exposure and HLA in healthy donors (dated by TCRdb to 2017 to 2019). To prepare the library, the immunoSEQ multiplex PCR assay was applied. The multiplex PCR relied on a mix of 60 forward primers for TCR Vbeta segments and 13 reverse primers for TCR Jbeta segments. Drawn from immuneACCESS, this table holds only the in-frame rearrangements with V and J called that TCRdb kept. Clones are partly lost; checked studies trace under half to an unresolved V gene and leave the rest unexplained. The sample has over 150,000 clones on record, about four fifths of them singletons. In total, the top ten clones hold 1.6% of the sample. Sequencing was carried out using PBMCs. The receptors stem from a man in his forties or fifties in good health and CMV-seronegative.

V usage is TRBV11-2 and J usage is TRBJ2-1; 9 bases align to TRBD1. The CDR3 loop spans 15 amino acids. The germline CDR1 and CDR2 sequences are SGHAT and FQNNGV. The junction had 15 bases not matched to a gene; V was cut back by 6 bases and J by 12 bases. The CDR3 loop is CASSQIQGAARGQFF. For the CDR3, the DNA is TGTGCCAGCAGTCAAATACAGGGGGCGGCCCGAGGGCAGTTCTTC.

The chain couples TRBV9 to TRBJ2-1; 12 positions match TRBD2. V lost 2 bases, J lost 7 bases, and 7 bases stayed unmatched. Germline V gene sequence: CDR1 SGDLS, CDR2 YYNGEE. The CDR3 length is 16 residues. The CDR3: CASSVSSGGGGNEQFF. DNA for the CDR3: TGTGCCAGCAGCGTCTCTAGCGGGGGGGGAGGGAATGAGCAGTTCTTC.

The J gene is TRBJ2-1, the V gene TRBV28, with 9 bases identical to TRBD1. The length of the CDR3 is 15 residues. Germline CDR1 reads MDHEN; CDR2 reads SYDVKM. V shed 3 bases and J 3 bases; nucleotides not matched to a gene: 3. In nucleotides, the CDR3 is TGTGCCAGCAGTTTCCGGGACAGGGACTACAATGAGCAGTTCTTC. Protein sequence: CASSFRDRDYNEQFF.

Comments on this clone: One end of the junction fails to match germline, which may point to a read error. J is TRBJ2-5 and V is TRBV7-9; 9 positions agree with TRBD2. Germline V lookup: CDR1 SEHNR, CDR2 FQNEAQ (reference sequence). CDR3 length: 17 residues. The CDR3, as DNA: TGTGCCAGCAGCGTAGCCCTGAGCGGGGGGCCCCAAGAGACCCAGTACTTC. It is translated as CASSVALSGGPQETQYF.

V and J are TRBV2 and TRBJ2-4; 14 bases map to TRBD2. The CDR3 extends over 14 amino acids. Germline values: CDR1 SNHLY, CDR2 FYNNEI. J lost 9 bases, V lost 6 bases, and 4 bases had no gene match. The CDR3 DNA sequence: TGTGCCAGCAGGACTAGCGGGGGGGCAGGCATTCAGTACTTC. Protein product: CASRTSGGAGIQYF.

The CDR3 here is CASSVVGGLHRSYNEQFF. The CDR3 region has the DNA TGTGCCAGCAGCGTAGTTGGGGGACTACACCGATCCTACAATGAGCAGTTCTTC. This rearrangement joins TRBV9 to TRBJ2-1, with TRBD2 matching over 7 bases. V lost 0 bases to trimming and J lost 1 base; unmatched junction nucleotides: 10. This CDR3 has 18 amino acids. Germline CDR1 SGDLS, CDR2 YYNGEE.

The J gene is TRBJ2-6, the V gene TRBV4-1; D unclear. V gave up 5 bases and J gave up 0 bases, with 11 bases separating them. Per the germline V gene, CDR1 is MGHRA and CDR2 is YSYEKL. This CDR3 has 16 amino acids. The CDR3 spells CASSSSVISGANVLTF. CDR3 nucleotides: TGCGCCAGCAGCTCAAGCGTCATCTCTGGGGCCAACGTCCTGACTTTC.